This TCR beta chain was captured in a study of identical twins. General study points: While abundant cord blood beta clonotypes carried fewer insertions, memory repertoires showed no such pattern. Researchers reported weaker excess twin sharing in beta out-of-frame sequences.

This clonotype was found a few times. The antigen is undetermined. Unique molecular identifiers were present on the cDNA, which also gained a universal primer site by template switching. Each CDR3 protein is one row after TCRdb ran MiXCR on the 5' RACE reads. The sample records 690,000 or so distinct CDR3 sequences, 5.5% to 6.5% being singletons. Trimming shortened V by 8 bases and J by 3 bases, and 12 bases separated the two germline ends. Germline V gene sequence: CDR1 MGHDK, CDR2 SYGVNS. The CDR3 is made up of 13 amino acids. V and J are TRBV25-1 and TRBJ2-3; D remains unclear. Sequenced: naive T cells sorted from blood. This sequence was found in a man aged 18 to 30 in good health. The CDR3 reads CASAGFRTDTQYF. CDR3 sequence (DNA): TGTGCCAGCGCCGGGTTTCGGACAGATACGCAGTATTTT.